This record concerns one TCR beta chain sequence. Its antigen is not known. These data belong to a study of OX40 agonist ivuxolimab in advanced cancers. Turning to the study itself: Cohort: about 82% men, mean age 60, aged roughly 20 to 79. Antecedent anti-PD-1, anti-PD-L1 or anti-CTLA-4 therapy was permissible, with around 41% having received some. The study reported partial responses in three patients: one hepatocellular carcinoma, two cutaneous melanoma.

General study findings and limits: Normalized expansion of T-cell clones was also low for some nonresponders.

TCRdb keeps only in-frame clones here, not all; method: immunoSEQ multiplex PCR. The sample carries tens of thousands of clones, 86% recorded once. This CDR3 has 18 amino acids. Germline V lookup: CDR1 SGHRS, CDR2 YFSETQ. V was pared by 1 base and J by 4 bases, with 8 bases of the junction left unmatched. This chain uses TRBV5-1 with TRBJ2-1; 13 positions agree with TRBD2. This sequence was found in an adult with an advanced solid tumor such as melanoma, head and neck, liver or kidney cancer. Source: CD4+ or CD8+ T cells sorted from blood, taken in a trial of the OX40 agonist ivuxolimab. The CDR3 region has the DNA TGCGCCAGCAGCTTGCCGGGACTAGCGGGGTCGACTTACAATGAGCAGTTCTTC. This sequence encodes CASSLPGLAGSTYNEQFF.